A single sample is the source of the 29 T cell receptor beta chains below, sequenced in a study of cytomegalovirus exposure and HLA in healthy donors listed by TCRdb under 2017. The library was built by means of the immunoSEQ multiplex PCR assay. For the multiplex PCR, a mixture combining 60 forward primers for TCR Vbeta segments and 13 reverse primers for TCR Jbeta segments was used. Here the immuneACCESS table is served through TCRdb, limited to in-frame sequences with V and J called. Missing clones are a known gap in these copies; in checked studies unresolved V genes cover under half, and the rest lacks a known reason. A total of about 160,000 clones appear in this sample, more than 75% of them only once. The ten top clones hold approximately 0.87% of the sample. The sequencing input was PBMCs. Receptor source: a girl aged 2-10 years in good health and CMV-seropositive.

This clone has more than one count but fewer than ten. The chain combines TRBV30 with TRBJ2-5; no clear D gene. Trimming removed 4 bases at V and 7 bases at J, with 10 bases between. Looked up from germline, CDR1 is GTSNPN and CDR2 is SVGIG (reference sequence). CDR3 length equals 11 residues. The CDR3 DNA sequence: TGTGCCTGGAACTTACAGACGACCCAGTACTTC. Translating it yields CAWNLQTTQYF. The full variable domain, rest sourced from reference TRBV30 and TRBJ2-5, is SQTIHQWPATLVQPVGSPLSLECTVEGTSNPNLYWYRQAAGRGLQLLFYSVGIGQISSEVPQNLSASRPQDRQFILSSKKLLLSDSGFYLCAWNLQTTQYFGPGTRLLVL.

The gene calls are TRBV4-1 and TRBJ2-7, with a possible D match to TRBD1 (6 bases). V gave up 0 bases and J gave up 2 bases, with 11 bases separating them. CDR1 is MGHRA, CDR2 YSYEKL, per germline. CDR3 size: 15 residues. The DNA for the CDR3 is TGCGCCAGCAGCCAAGACGCGACAGGCCCCTACGAGCAGTACTTC. It is translated as CASSQDATGPYEQYF.

The chain couples TRBV29-1 to TRBJ2-5, with TRBD1 matching 11 bases. V shed 3 bases, J shed 5 bases, and the junction held 2 bases outside the gene matches. Germline values: CDR1 SQVTM, CDR2 ANQGSEA. The CDR3 extends over 13 amino acids. The CDR3 bases are TGCAGCGTTGAGGGACAGGGGGGCGAGACCCAGTACTTC. Its protein product is CSVEGQGGETQYF.

The rearrangement joins TRBV29-1 to TRBJ2-3; 7 bases line up with TRBD2. This CDR3 is 16 amino acids long. V was pared by 5 bases and J by 2 bases, with 13 bases of the junction left unmatched. CDR1 is SQVTM, CDR2 ANQGSEA, per germline. The CDR3 loop is CSVYGLPRGDTDTQYF. The CDR3 bases are TGCAGCGTTTATGGACTACCCCGGGGGGACACAGATACGCAGTATTTT.

The rearrangement links TRBV5-8 to TRBJ2-5, with TRBD1 as a possible D gene (5 bases). The CDR3 extends over 14 amino acids. The germline V gene encodes CDR1 SGHTS and CDR2 YDEGEE. V was cut by 7 bases and J by 2 bases, with 15 bases left in between. CDR3 in DNA: TGTGCCAGCCCTAACACGGCAGGGCAAGAGACCCAGTACTTC. This gives the protein CASPNTAGQETQYF.

The rearrangement joins TRBV30 to TRBJ2-5; 10 bases are a match to TRBD1. The J call is doubtful: the DNA matches TRBJ2-7 better. The CDR3 runs 17 residues. Germline lookup yields CDR1 GTSNPN and CDR2 SVGIG (reference sequence). The CDR3 nucleotides read TGTGCCTGGAGTGTAATCCCGTTGGGACAGGGGCCCTACGAGCAGTACTTC. Residues: CAWSVIPLGQGPYEQYF.

The chain is built from TRBV4-1 and TRBJ2-3, with D possibly matching TRBD1 (7 bases). The CDR3 spans 17 residues. V was cut by 0 bases and J by 5 bases, with 18 bases left in between. Germline V CDR1 and CDR2: MGHRA, YSYEKL. DNA for the CDR3: TGCGCCAGCAGCCAAGAACCCCAAAGGGGGCGGGGAGATACGCAGTATTTT. It codes for CASSQEPQRGRGDTQYF.

CDR3 DNA sequence: TGTGCCAGTGCGAGACACACCCGGGACAGCTACGAGCAGTACTTC. This encodes CASARHTRDSYEQYF. The chain has TRBV19 and TRBJ2-7; TRBD1 agrees at 7 bases. The ends lost 8 bases at V and 3 bases at J; junction bases unmatched: 13. This CDR3 region has 15 residues. CDR1 LNHDA and CDR2 SQIVND come from the germline V gene (reference sequence).

V gene TRBV18 combines with J gene TRBJ2-2; D possibly corresponds to TRBD2 (6 bases). V lost 0 bases and J 4 bases, leaving 6 bases between the germline ends. The CDR3 spans 14 residues. Germline CDR1 and CDR2: KGHSH and LQKENI. In DNA, the CDR3 is TGTGCCAGCTCACCACCGGGACTCACCGGGGAGCTGTTTTTT. Protein product: CASSPPGLTGELFF.

V usage is TRBV14 and J usage is TRBJ1-2; 7 positions agree with TRBD1. V was clipped by 0 bases and J by 5 bases; unmatched bases: 9. In germline, CDR1 is SGHDN, CDR2 FVKESK. CDR3 size: 16 residues. The CDR3, as DNA: TGTGCCAGCAGCCAAGATCGGCAGGGGGGTCGGTATGGCTACACCTTC. Amino acid sequence: CASSQDRQGGRYGYTF.

The chain joins TRBV7-9 to TRBJ1-6; 8 bases map to TRBD1. V lost 3 bases to trimming and J lost 10 bases; unmatched junction nucleotides: 5. Germline V CDR1 and CDR2: SEHNR, FQNEAQ (reference sequence). CDR3 length: 14 amino acids. In DNA, the CDR3 is TGTGCCAGCAGCTTCGGACAGGGAGGCTCACCCCTCCACTTT. Translating gives CASSFGQGGSPLHF. The full variable domain, with the rest looked up from reference TRBV7-9 and TRBJ1-6, is DTGVSQNPRHKITKRGQNVTFRCDPISEHNRLYWYRQTLGQGPEFLTYFQNEAQLEKSRLLSDRFSAERPKGSFSTLEIQRTEQGDSAMYLCASSFGQGGSPLHFGNGTRLTVT.

This clone has just one count. V and J are TRBV6-4 and TRBJ2-7; TRBD2 matches at 11 bases. CDR1 is MRHNA, CDR2 SNTAGT, per germline. V trimming: 6 bases; J trimming: 0 bases; junction bases outside the gene matches: 7. The CDR3 sequence is 16 residues long. CDR3 in amino acids: CASRPTSGSVSYEQYF. The CDR3, as DNA: TGTGCCAGCAGGCCAACTAGCGGGAGTGTCTCCTACGAGCAGTACTTC.

The rearrangement links TRBV4-1 to TRBJ2-5; 14 positions agree with TRBD2. Germline V gives CDR1 MGHRA, CDR2 YSYEKL. The CDR3 runs 18 residues. Trimming removed 2 bases from V and 4 bases from J; junction bases left unmatched: 9. CDR3 DNA: TGCGCCAGCAGCCAACCAGGACTAGCGGGAGGCTGGGGAGAGACCCAGTACTTC. This translates into CASSQPGLAGGWGETQYF.

This chain connects TRBV10-3 to TRBJ1-3, with D hard to call. This CDR3 has 17 amino acids. Deletions cut 0 bases from V and 0 bases from J, with 12 bases between. Germline CDR1 ENHRY, CDR2 SYGVKD. The CDR3 loop reads CAISESMGAVSGNTIYF. CDR3 nucleotides: TGTGCCATCAGTGAGTCAATGGGCGCAGTCTCTGGAAACACCATATATTTT.

This clone appeared once. The CDR3 DNA sequence: TGTGCCAGCAGTGAGGACAGGGGGCCTGAGCCCCAGCATTTT. Translated, it gives CASSEDRGPEPQHF. V gene TRBV2 combines with J gene TRBJ1-5; 11 nucleotides match TRBD1. This CDR3 is built from 14 residues. With V trimmed by 3 bases and J by 8 bases, 3 bases remained unmatched. Germline CDR1 reads SNHLY; CDR2 reads FYNNEI. The full variable domain, its missing parts supplied by reference TRBV2 and TRBJ1-5, is EPEVTQTPSHQVTQMGQEVILRCVPISNHLYFYWYRQILGQKVEFLVSFYNNEISEKSEIFDDQFSVERPDGSNFTLKIRSTKLEDSAMYFCASSEDRGPEPQHFGDGTRLSIL.

The chain employs TRBV28 and TRBJ2-7, with 12 nucleotides matching TRBD2. The V gene's germline CDR1 is MDHEN and CDR2 SYDVKM. With 5 bases clipped from V and 7 bases from J, the junction kept 9 bases outside the gene matches. CDR3 length: 15 residues. CDR3 nucleotides: TGTGCCAGCAGTCTACTAGCGGGAGGCTCTGGGGAGCAGTACTTC. Amino acid sequence: CASSLLAGGSGEQYF. Drawing the rest from reference TRBV28 and TRBJ2-7, the complete variable domain is DVKVTQSSRYLVKRTGEKVFLECVQDMDHENMFWYRQDPGLGLRLIYFSYDVKMKEKGDIPEGYSVSREKKERFSLILESASTNQTSMYLCASSLLAGGSGEQYFGPGTRLTVT.

This CDR3 reads CASLGQPSYEQYF. The CDR3 nucleotides are TGTGCCAGCCTGGGACAGCCCTCCTACGAGCAGTACTTC. The rearrangement links TRBV6-6 to TRBJ2-7; TRBD1 aligns across 7 bases. Germline V gives CDR1 MNHNY, CDR2 SVGAGI (reference sequence). Trimming at V came to 8 bases and at J to 0 bases, leaving 4 bases not matched to a gene. The CDR3 loop spans 13 amino acids.

The chain recombines TRBV5-1 with TRBJ2-3, with D hard to call. The CDR3 totals 14 residues. From germline, CDR1 is SGHRS and CDR2 YFSETQ. Trimming removed 0 bases at V and 5 bases at J, with 10 bases between. Here the CDR3 DNA reads TGCGCCAGCAGCTTGGAATCGGGTAGAGATACGCAGTATTTT. Protein sequence: CASSLESGRDTQYF.

This clone was recorded only once. CDR3 sequence (DNA): TGTGCCAGCAGTTGGAGGGGTGGTGGGACTGAAGCTTTCTTT. Its translation: CASSWRGGGTEAFF. The rearrangement uses TRBV27 and TRBJ1-1; D might be TRBD1 (5 bases). CDR1 MNHEY and CDR2 SMNVEV come from the germline V gene (reference sequence). Trimming took off 4 bases at V and 5 bases at J, with 14 bases between the two ends. The CDR3 totals 14 residues.

V usage is TRBV23-1 and J usage is TRBJ2-1, with 7 bases fitting TRBD2. TRBV23-1 is flagged as an ORF with uncertain function. Trimming removed 4 bases from V and 5 bases from J; junction bases left unmatched: 5. The CDR3 runs 14 residues. The DNA for the CDR3 is TGCGCCAGCAGTCCGCTAGCGGTGGACAATGAGCAGTTCTTC. This encodes CASSPLAVDNEQFF.

The V and J genes are TRBV7-9 and TRBJ2-7; weak D call: TRBD2 (6 bases). CDR3 length equals 16 residues. The V gene lost 0 bases and the J gene lost 6 bases, with 18 bases spanning the gap. CDR1 is SEHNR and CDR2 is FQNEAQ in the germline V gene (reference sequence). The CDR3 coding sequence is TGTGCCAGCAGCTTAGCCTTTACTAGCCCGTCTAGCGAGCAGTACTTC. Its protein is CASSLAFTSPSSEQYF.

The V and J genes are TRBV5-6 and TRBJ1-2; the D gene is possibly TRBD1 (6 bases). Germline CDR1 and CDR2: SGHDT and YYEEEE. The CDR3 is 14 residues long. Trimming left V 8 bases short and J 4 bases short, with 18 bases between. The CDR3 loop is CASRSGWGLYGYTF. The CDR3 DNA reads TGTGCCAGTCGATCAGGGTGGGGGCTCTATGGCTACACCTTC.

The chain uses TRBV5-6 and TRBJ1-1; D not certain. CDR1 and CDR2 (germline): SGHDT, YYEEEE. Trimming left V 2 bases short and J 5 bases short, with 7 bases between. The CDR3 is made up of 12 amino acids. CDR3 in amino acids: CASSFGFTEAFF. The CDR3 coding sequence is TGTGCCAGCAGCTTCGGGTTTACTGAAGCTTTCTTT.

This clone is a singleton in its sample. The V gene is TRBV7-9, the J gene TRBJ2-7, with 8 bases matching TRBD2. In germline, CDR1 is SEHNR, CDR2 FQNEAQ (reference sequence). This CDR3 is built from 13 residues. V trimming: 5 bases; J trimming: 3 bases; junction bases outside the gene matches: 3. The chain's CDR3 is CASSPGLDYEQYF. The CDR3 DNA reads as TGTGCCAGCAGCCCGGGACTAGACTACGAGCAGTACTTC. The complete variable domain, with remaining parts taken from reference TRBV7-9 and TRBJ2-7, reads DTGVSQNPRHKITKRGQNVTFRCDPISEHNRLYWYRQTLGQGPEFLTYFQNEAQLEKSRLLSDRFSAERPKGSFSTLEIQRTEQGDSAMYLCASSPGLDYEQYFGPGTRLTVT.

The CDR3 sequence: CASSLSGYDREAFF. Here the CDR3 DNA reads TGTGCCAGCAGCTTATCGGGGTACGATCGTGAAGCTTTCTTT. The chain joins TRBV7-9 to TRBJ1-1; D is ambiguous. The CDR3 is made up of 14 amino acids. Germline CDR1 is SEHNR and CDR2 is FQNEAQ (reference sequence). Trimming cost V 2 bases and J 7 bases, with 14 bases left between them.

This chain joins TRBV11-1 and TRBJ2-7; D unclear. Between the trimmed V and J ends, which lost 4 bases and 3 bases, there was a span of 19 bases. Looked up from germline, CDR1 is SGHAT and CDR2 is FQDESV (reference sequence). The CDR3 has 16 amino acids. The CDR3 coding sequence is TGTGCCAGCAGCTCCCTTCGAGGCTCTCTCGGCTACGAGCAGTACTTC. Residues: CASSSLRGSLGYEQYF.

This rearrangement joins TRBV7-6 to TRBJ2-7; weak D call: TRBD2 (6 bases). Germline V lookup: CDR1 SGHVS, CDR2 FNYEAQ. The CDR3 consists of 15 residues. Trimming left V 0 bases short and J 0 bases short, with 9 bases between. In DNA, the CDR3 is TGTGCCAGCAGCTTAGCCGTGGGAGGCTCCTACGAGCAGTACTTC. It yields the protein CASSLAVGGSYEQYF.

V gene TRBV6-5 combines with J gene TRBJ1-2, with a weak D call TRBD1 (5 bases). Germline CDR1 reads MNHEY; CDR2 reads SVGAGI. The CDR3 is 14 amino acids. Trimming pared 0 bases from V and 10 bases from J, leaving 15 bases between. The DNA of the CDR3 is TGTGCCAGCAGTTACTCCGACAGAATCGGATACTACACCTTC. The encoded protein is CASSYSDRIGYYTF.

This chain uses TRBV2 with TRBJ1-3; possibly TRBD1 for D (6 bases). In germline, CDR1 is SNHLY, CDR2 FYNNEI. This CDR3 spans 16 amino acids. V dropped 2 bases and J dropped 2 bases, with 13 bases sitting between them. CDR3 sequence (DNA): TGTGCCAGCAGTGAATCTGGACAGCGAACTGGAAACACCATATATTTT. Amino acids: CASSESGQRTGNTIYF.